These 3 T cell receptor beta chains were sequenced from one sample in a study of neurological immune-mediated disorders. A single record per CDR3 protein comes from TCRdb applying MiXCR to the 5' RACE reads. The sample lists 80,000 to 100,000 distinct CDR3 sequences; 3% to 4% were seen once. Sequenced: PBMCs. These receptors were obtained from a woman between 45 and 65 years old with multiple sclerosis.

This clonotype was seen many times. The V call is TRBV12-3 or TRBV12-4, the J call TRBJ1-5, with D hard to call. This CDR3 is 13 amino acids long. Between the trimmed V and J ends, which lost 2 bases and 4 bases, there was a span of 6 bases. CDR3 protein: CASSLLPNQPQHF. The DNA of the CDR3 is TGTGCCAGCAGTTTACTCCCAAATCAGCCCCAGCATTTT.

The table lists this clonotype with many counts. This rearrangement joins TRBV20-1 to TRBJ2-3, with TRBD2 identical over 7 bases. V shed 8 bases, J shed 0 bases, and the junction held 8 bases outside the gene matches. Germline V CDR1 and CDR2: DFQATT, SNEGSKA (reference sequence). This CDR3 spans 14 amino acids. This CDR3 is CSCQRGGSTDTQYF. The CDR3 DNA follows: TGCAGTTGCCAGCGGGGAGGTAGCACAGATACGCAGTATTTT.

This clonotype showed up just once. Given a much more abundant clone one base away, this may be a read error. CDR3 protein: CASSRLIEPTNYGYTF. CDR3 DNA: TGTGCCAGCTCACGGTTAATAGAGCCTACTAACTATGGCTACACCTTC. The gene calls are TRBV18 and TRBJ1-2, with unresolved D. V lost 4 bases and J lost 0, with 15 bases in between. The germline gives CDR1 KGHSH, CDR2 LQKENI. This CDR3 comprises 16 residues.